This T cell receptor (beta chain) is from a study of cytotoxic CD8 clonotypes in ibrutinib-treated CLL (dated by TCRdb to 2020 to 2023). At the level of the whole study: The cohort had about a dozen relapsed/refractory and more than 14 treatment-naive patients; 17 to 18 were IGHV unmutated. Cryopreserved peripheral blood mononuclear cells were collected before treatment, at response, and at either disease progression or sustained remission. On average, each sample yielded 270,000 or so productive templates and around 98,000 productive rearrangements. Longitudinal samples were available for about 30% of the roughly 90 trial participants. The response samples were drawn at a median of 12 months into treatment, with a range of about 6 to 36 months. Every remission and progressive disease sample was obtained while ibrutinib was still being received by the patients. Responses were partial in about 25 patients and complete in 2; after median around 66 months follow-up, about 14 stayed in remission and around 12 progressed.

The sample's time point label, decoded: roughly 12 months on ibrutinib. Roughly 2.2 micrograms of genomic DNA were extracted from cryopreserved PBMCs for TCR beta library preparation. High-throughput TCR beta sequencing was performed on longitudinal blood samples from CLL patients receiving ibrutinib monotherapy. The patients were enrolled in a single-center, open-label phase 2 trial of ibrutinib monotherapy. Summary of the overall study and its limitations: Lymph node repertoires were not examined, and the timing of sampling was not matched between patients in sustained remission and those whose disease progressed. Baseline clonality exceeded that of age-matched healthy donors and correlated strongly with circulating CD8+ T-cell counts. An increase in clonality was observed at ibrutinib response, with clonality remaining stable during sustained remission and falling back toward baseline at progression. Public clonotypes were rare and either shrank or stayed stable during treatment, and the rise in clonality at ibrutinib response reflected expansion of private clonotypes.

On a MiSeq, deep resolution sequencing aimed for a depth between 1 in 1 million and 1 in 200,000 T cells, with each clonotype covered approximately 10x on average. TCR beta libraries were generated with the immunoSEQ hsTCRB Kit. The authors' pipeline ran thus. Data were analyzed with ImmunoSEQ Data Assistant and ImmunoSEQ Analyzer, with V, D and J genes assigned per IMGT definitions. Clonality, which ranges from 0 to 1, was calculated as one minus the normalized Shannon entropy of productive rearrangement frequencies. Only overrepresented clonotypes making up at least 0.05% of each patient's repertoire were included in the public clonotype analysis. Repertoires from some 14 age-matched healthy donors in immuneACCESS were used as clonality controls. TCRdb mirrors the immuneACCESS table, restricted to in-frame sequences. Some clones are absent from its copies; in checked studies, under half trace to an unresolved V gene, and the reason for the others is unknown. V and J calls and clone size come straight from that table; D and trimming were deduced from the DNA. The sample table records around 200,000 clones; about four fifths of these occur just once. The ten largest clones add up to over 9.5% of the sample.

Turning to this clone: What antigen it recognizes has not been identified. No much larger clone exists at a distance of one base, and base qualities are not known.

The sample consisted of PBMCs, taken after 12 months of ibrutinib treatment. The TCR originated in a human donor with chronic lymphocytic leukemia.

For the CDR3, the sequence is CASSDISGGATYEQYF. The DNA is TGTGCCAGCAGTGATATTTCGGGGGGGGCGACCTACGAGCAGTACTTC. Recombination joined TRBV25-1 with TRBJ2-7, with TRBD2 matching 8 junction bases. V and J are trimmed by 3 bases and 2 bases, and the gene matches miss 9 bases of the junction. CDR1 and CDR2, per the germline V gene, are MGHDK and SYGVNS. The CDR3 measures 16 amino acids from cysteine to phenylalanine. Of all the DNA, just the CDR3 is kept, 48 bases in frame from base 1.